These 23 T cell receptor beta chains were sequenced from one sample in a study of OX40 agonist ivuxolimab in advanced cancers. Libraries were made using the immunoSEQ multiplex PCR assay. This is the immuneACCESS table as TCRdb keeps it, with only in-frame sequences that have V and J called. A part of the clones is gone; compared with another copy, unresolved V genes explain less than half, and the rest is unexplained. The sample has more than 60,000 clones on record, 94% of them singletons. The ten largest make up more than 15% of the sample. Sequences were derived from CD4+ or CD8+ T cells sorted from blood, sampled in a trial of the OX40 agonist ivuxolimab. Receptor source: an adult with an advanced solid tumor such as melanoma, head and neck, liver or kidney cancer.

The count of this clone is one. The chain carries TRBV4-2 and TRBJ1-2; no clear D gene. CDR3 length: 14 amino acids. In germline, CDR1 is LGHNA, CDR2 YNFKEQ. Trimming took 0 bases from V and 2 from J, leaving 7 bases between them. The CDR3 coding sequence is TGTGCCAGCAGCCAAGAAAGGGCAAACTATGGCTACACCTTC. This gives the protein CASSQERANYGYTF.

The chain links TRBV7-9 to TRBJ2-1; D perhaps matches TRBD2 (6 bases). V gave up 5 bases and J gave up 6 bases, with 17 bases separating them. Germline V gene data show CDR1 as SEHNR and CDR2 as FQNEAQ (reference sequence). The CDR3 runs 15 residues. CDR3 nucleotide sequence: TGTGCCAGCAGCCCCCTCGGGAGCTATATCAATGAGCAGTTCTTC. It yields the protein CASSPLGSYINEQFF.

The V call is TRBV7-9, the J call TRBJ2-3; TRBD2 matches 7 bases. Germline CDR1 SEHNR, CDR2 FQNEAQ (reference sequence). The CDR3 is 18 residues long. V was pared by 3 bases and J by 6 bases, with 18 bases of the junction left unmatched. CDR3 region: CASSFEISSGLDGDTQYF. The CDR3 bases are TGTGCCAGCAGCTTCGAAATCTCTTCCGGACTAGATGGGGATACGCAGTATTTT. Supplemented by reference TRBV7-9 and TRBJ2-3, the full variable domain reads DTGVSQNPRHKITKRGQNVTFRCDPISEHNRLYWYRQTLGQGPEFLTYFQNEAQLEKSRLLSDRFSAERPKGSFSTLEIQRTEQGDSAMYLCASSFEISSGLDGDTQYFGPGTRLTVL.

This clone appeared a few times. V is TRBV9 and J is TRBJ2-2; TRBD2 might be the D (6 bases). The CDR3 extends over 15 amino acids. Trimming removed 4 bases from V and 1 base from J, with 11 bases in between. In germline, CDR1 is SGDLS, CDR2 YYNGEE. The CDR3 DNA is TGTGCCAGCAGCCCCACCGGGGGGAACACCGGGGAGCTGTTTTTT. This gives the protein CASSPTGGNTGELFF.

The chain has TRBV5-6 and TRBJ2-7, with 8 bases identical to TRBD1. The V gene end was trimmed by 0 bases and the J gene end by 5 bases; junction bases not matched to a gene: 7. Germline loops: CDR1 SGHDT, CDR2 YYEEEE. The CDR3 covers 15 residues. The CDR3 is CASSLVGQGYHEQYF. DNA for the CDR3: TGTGCCAGCAGCTTGGTTGGACAGGGATACCACGAGCAGTACTTC.

V and J are TRBV7-9 and TRBJ1-5; D is perhaps TRBD1 (5 bases). The CDR3 is made up of 12 amino acids. The germline V and J ends were trimmed by 8 bases and 4 bases, with 9 bases remaining between them. CDR1 is SEHNR, CDR2 FQNEAQ, per germline (reference sequence). The CDR3 sequence is CASSEGNQPQHF. The CDR3 nucleotides read TGTGCCAGCTCCGAGGGGAATCAGCCCCAGCATTTT.

The rearrangement joins TRBV19 to TRBJ2-7; the D gene is possibly TRBD2 (6 bases). Germline loops: CDR1 LNHDA, CDR2 SQIVND (reference sequence). The CDR3 has 13 residues. V was cut by 10 bases and J by 3 bases, with 16 bases left in between. The CDR3, as DNA: TGTGCCACAGAAGGGGAGGTAGGCTACGAGCAGTACTTC. Residues: CATEGEVGYEQYF.

CDR3 protein: CASSDMGVLGNTIYF. The DNA of the CDR3 is TGTGCCAGCAGTGATATGGGGGTCCTCGGAAACACCATATATTTT. This chain uses TRBV6-1 with TRBJ1-3, with D possibly being TRBD1 (5 bases). Germline CDR1 is MNHNS and CDR2 is SASEGT. With 3 bases removed from V and 4 bases from J, the gap between germline ends came to 13 bases. The CDR3 is made up of 15 amino acids.

This chain connects TRBV28 to TRBJ1-6, with 10 positions matching TRBD1. J lost 10 bases, V lost 10 bases, and 7 bases had no gene match. Per the germline V gene, CDR1 is MDHEN and CDR2 is SYDVKM. The CDR3 consists of 13 residues. The DNA of the CDR3 is TGTGCCACCACGGGACAGGGGAGATCACCCCTCCACTTT. Its protein product is CATTGQGRSPLHF.

The rearrangement joins TRBV9 to TRBJ1-2; 7 nucleotides match TRBD1. V gave up 0 bases and J gave up 0 bases; unmatched junction bases: 8. The germline V gene encodes CDR1 SGDLS and CDR2 YYNGEE. CDR3 length: 17 residues. CDR3: CASSVDGTADPNYGYTF. Written as DNA, the CDR3 is TGTGCCAGCAGCGTAGATGGGACAGCGGACCCTAACTATGGCTACACCTTC.

The chain employs TRBV19 and TRBJ1-3; unclear D gene. The CDR3 covers 15 residues. Per the germline V gene, CDR1 is LNHDA and CDR2 is SQIVND (reference sequence). The V end was cut by 0 bases, the J end by 1 base, with 7 bases between. The CDR3 is CASSIEVPSGNTIYF. CDR3 in DNA: TGTGCCAGTAGTATAGAGGTACCGTCTGGAAACACCATATATTTT.

The genes are TRBV28 and TRBJ2-7; 10 bases match TRBD2. With 3 bases clipped from V and 6 bases from J, the junction kept 20 bases outside the gene matches. The germline V gene has CDR1 MDHEN and CDR2 SYDVKM. This CDR3 comprises 19 residues. CDR3 region: CASSFSLAGEAPTSFEQYF. The DNA of the CDR3 is TGTGCCAGCAGTTTTAGTCTAGCGGGAGAAGCTCCTACATCGTTCGAGCAGTACTTC.

The chain joins TRBV19 to TRBJ2-7, with a weak D call TRBD2 (6 bases). V dropped 2 bases and J dropped 6 bases, with 11 bases sitting between them. This CDR3 has 13 residues. Germline CDR1 reads LNHDA; CDR2 reads SQIVND (reference sequence). CDR3: CASSILGGAEQYF. The CDR3 DNA follows: TGTGCCAGTAGTATATTAGGAGGGGCCGAGCAGTACTTC.

The chain joins TRBV11-2 to TRBJ1-6; unclear D gene. In germline, CDR1 is SGHAT, CDR2 FQNNGV. This CDR3 comprises 13 residues. The V end lost 7 bases, the J end lost 10 bases, and 14 bases lay between the germline ends. Here the CDR3 DNA reads TGTGCCAGCACAGGAGGGAGCGAATCACCCCTCCACTTT. This translates into CASTGGSESPLHF.

V usage is TRBV29-1 and J usage is TRBJ2-7; 9 bases fit TRBD2. CDR1 and CDR2 (germline): SQVTM, ANQGSEA. The V segment lost 1 base and the J segment 1 base; nucleotides outside the gene matches: 2. This CDR3 has 14 residues. The CDR3 DNA reads as TGCAGCGTTGAAGGGACTAGCGAGTCCTACGAGCAGTACTTC. This gives the protein CSVEGTSESYEQYF.

The J gene is TRBJ1-2, the V gene TRBV11-2; no definite D call. The CDR3 consists of 14 residues. Germline loops: CDR1 SGHAT, CDR2 FQNNGV. V was pared by 1 base and J by 4 bases, with 10 bases between. CDR3 protein: CASSLGITSYGYTF. The CDR3 nucleotides read TGTGCCAGCAGCTTAGGTATCACGTCCTATGGCTACACCTTC.

The V gene is TRBV5-1, the J gene TRBJ2-7, with D hard to call. Germline values: CDR1 SGHRS, CDR2 YFSETQ. Trimming shortened V by 2 bases and J by 1 base, and 10 bases separated the two germline ends. The CDR3 sequence is 14 residues long. The CDR3 coding sequence is TGCGCCAGCAGCTTAGTAACCGATTCCTACGAGCAGTACTTC. Translated: CASSLVTDSYEQYF.

The chain recombines TRBV30 with TRBJ2-7, with D tentatively TRBD2 (5 bases). The germline V and J ends were trimmed by 4 bases and 0 bases, with 13 bases remaining between them. The CDR3 has 14 amino acids. From germline, CDR1 is GTSNPN and CDR2 SVGIG (reference sequence). In DNA form, the CDR3 reads TGTGCCTGGACCCGGACGGGGAGCTCCTACGAGCAGTACTTC. Translation: CAWTRTGSSYEQYF.

The chain links TRBV4-3 to TRBJ2-7; D unresolved. CDR3 length: 14 residues. CDR1 and CDR2 (germline): LGHNA, YSLEER. V lost 0 bases and J lost 1, with 7 bases in between. CDR3 in DNA: TGCGCCAGCAGCCAAGACGGGCAGTCCTACGAGCAGTACTTC. Its protein product is CASSQDGQSYEQYF.

The chain combines TRBV21-1 with TRBJ2-7; the DNA was not compared with TRBD1, the D call given in the table. TRBV21-1 is given as a pseudogene. The CDR3 consists of 14 residues. In DNA form, the CDR3 reads TGTGCCAGCAGCAACAGGGGGCACTATCACGAGCAGTACTTC. Translation gives CASSNRGHYHEQYF.

This clone appeared a single time. This chain connects TRBV6-5 to TRBJ1-1; D uncertain. The ends were cut back, 8 bases at V and 1 base at J, with 14 bases in the middle. Germline V gene data show CDR1 as MNHEY and CDR2 as SVGAGI. The CDR3 contains 14 residues. This chain's CDR3 is CASHGGRPNTEAFF. DNA for the CDR3: TGTGCCAGCCACGGAGGCAGGCCGAACACTGAAGCTTTCTTT.

This clone has just a few counts. The J gene is TRBJ1-1, the V gene TRBV19; no reliable D call. Trimming shortened V by 1 base and J by 7 bases, and 10 bases separated the two germline ends. CDR1 LNHDA and CDR2 SQIVND come from the germline V gene (reference sequence). This CDR3 is 13 amino acids long. CDR3 sequence reads: CASSIGVTGEAFF. In DNA form, the CDR3 reads TGTGCCAGTAGTATAGGGGTCACCGGTGAAGCTTTCTTT.

The V and J genes are TRBV7-9 and TRBJ1-1; 8 bases are a match to TRBD1. The J segment lost 8 bases and the V segment lost 2 bases, leaving 10 bases of the junction unmatched. This CDR3 comprises 15 residues. Per germline, CDR1 SEHNR and CDR2 FQNEAQ (reference sequence). CDR3 nucleotide sequence: TGTGCCAGCAGCTTATATCTTGGACAGGGTGGGGAAGCTTTCTTT. This sequence encodes CASSLYLGQGGEAFF.